This T cell receptor beta chain is drawn from a study of graft-versus-host responses after intestinal transplantation. Sequencing was performed with immunoSEQ multiplex PCR; in TCRdb, only in-frame clones are kept and a portion is missing. This table has about 80,000 clones, 70% to 90% appearing once. The CDR3 totals 15 residues. Germline V CDR1 and CDR2: SNHLY, FYNNEI. J gave up 7 bases and V 6 bases, and 12 bases lay outside the gene matches. About this clone: Antigen unknown.

This sample comprised unstimulated CD4+ T cells sorted from spleen or lymph node cells, obtained before intestinal transplant. This receptor was identified in a human donor who received an intestinal transplant. This rearrangement joins TRBV2 to TRBJ1-5; 7 bases fit TRBD1. The CDR3 reads CASSPGTATSQPQHF. Written as DNA, the CDR3 is TGTGCCAGCAGCCCAGGGACAGCCACGTCCCAGCCCCAGCATTTT.